The following is a TCR beta chain sequence with its context. Its antigen remains unknown. The entry originates in a study of persistence of HIV-infected CD4 T cells. The immunoSEQ assay was version 4, run in survey mode. Assay: immunoSEQ multiplex PCR; the TCRdb copy retains only in-frame clones and omits some. The top ten hold 1.6% of the sample, which has about 37,000 clones, more than 70% seen once. Germline CDR1 and CDR2: SQVTM and ANQGSEA. The CDR3 length is 11 residues. Trimming left V 7 bases short and J 10 bases short, with 16 bases between. Cells were stimulated with CMV-infected fibroblast lysates at approximately 10 ug/mL. CD40L/CD69 double-negative CD45RO-high memory CD4+ T cells were collected.

The TCR was taken from an adult man with HIV who was CMV-seropositive. The specimen comprised CD4+ T cells sorted from PBMCs after approximately 20-hour stimulation, sampled from a patient who received antiretroviral therapy. J is TRBJ1-1 and V is TRBV29-1; the D is unclear. This CDR3 is CSARATLGAFF. The CDR3 DNA sequence: TGCAGCGCCCGAGCCACATTGGGAGCTTTCTTT.